This T cell receptor beta chain was captured in a study of technical replicates of blood from a few donors. Using immunoSEQ multiplex PCR, the repertoire was profiled, and TCRdb retains in-frame clones only, with some absent. There are fewer than 95,000 clones in the sample; approximately 93% occur only once, and roughly 0.28% lies in the top ten. Germline V gene sequence: CDR1 SGHNT, CDR2 YYREEE (reference sequence). J was trimmed by 7 bases and V by 4 bases; bases with no gene match: 2. The CDR3 spans 12 residues. V usage is TRBV5-4 and J usage is TRBJ2-1; 7 nucleotides line up with TRBD2. The sample was T cells isolated from PBMCs. The TCR sequence derives from a human donor in good health. The CDR3 is CASSNSGNEQFF. CDR3 coding DNA: TGTGCCAGCAGCAATAGCGGGAATGAGCAGTTCTTC.